This T cell receptor (beta chain) was observed in a study of neurological immune-mediated disorders. This clonotype came up many times. The cDNA was produced through 5'RACE with 10-nucleotide random UMIs. TCRdb re-called the 5' RACE reads through MiXCR, storing one row per CDR3 protein. The sample carries approximately 86,000 distinct CDR3 sequences, around 2.6% recorded once. The ends were cut back, 5 bases at V and 10 bases at J, with 18 bases in the middle. CDR1 DFQATT and CDR2 SNEGSKA come from the germline V gene (reference sequence). This CDR3 is built from 13 residues. The chain uses TRBV20-1 and TRBJ2-1, with D perhaps matching TRBD2 (5 bases). This clonotype was obtained from a woman in her 30s with multiple sclerosis. Sequencing used PBMCs. The CDR3 DNA is TGCAGTGCTGTATCGACTGGGGAGACGGAGCAGTTCTTC. It encodes CSAVSTGETEQFF.